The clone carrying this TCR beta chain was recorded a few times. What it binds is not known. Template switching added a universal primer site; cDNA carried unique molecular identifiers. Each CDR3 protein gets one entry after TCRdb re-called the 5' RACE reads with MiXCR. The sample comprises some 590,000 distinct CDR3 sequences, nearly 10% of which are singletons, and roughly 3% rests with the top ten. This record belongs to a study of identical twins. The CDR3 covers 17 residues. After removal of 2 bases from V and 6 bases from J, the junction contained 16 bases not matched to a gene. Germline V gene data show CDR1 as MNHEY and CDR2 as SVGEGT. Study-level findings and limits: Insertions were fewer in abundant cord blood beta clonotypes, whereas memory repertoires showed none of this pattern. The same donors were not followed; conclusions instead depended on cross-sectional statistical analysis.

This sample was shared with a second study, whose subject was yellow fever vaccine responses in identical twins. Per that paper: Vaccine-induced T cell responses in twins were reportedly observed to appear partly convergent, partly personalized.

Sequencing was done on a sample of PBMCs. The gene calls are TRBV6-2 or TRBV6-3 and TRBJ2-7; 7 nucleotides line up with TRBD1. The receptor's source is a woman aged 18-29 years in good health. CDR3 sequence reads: CASSYEGAIQGSVEQYF. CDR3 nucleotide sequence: TGTGCCAGCAGTTACGAGGGGGCGATACAGGGGAGCGTCGAGCAGTACTTC.